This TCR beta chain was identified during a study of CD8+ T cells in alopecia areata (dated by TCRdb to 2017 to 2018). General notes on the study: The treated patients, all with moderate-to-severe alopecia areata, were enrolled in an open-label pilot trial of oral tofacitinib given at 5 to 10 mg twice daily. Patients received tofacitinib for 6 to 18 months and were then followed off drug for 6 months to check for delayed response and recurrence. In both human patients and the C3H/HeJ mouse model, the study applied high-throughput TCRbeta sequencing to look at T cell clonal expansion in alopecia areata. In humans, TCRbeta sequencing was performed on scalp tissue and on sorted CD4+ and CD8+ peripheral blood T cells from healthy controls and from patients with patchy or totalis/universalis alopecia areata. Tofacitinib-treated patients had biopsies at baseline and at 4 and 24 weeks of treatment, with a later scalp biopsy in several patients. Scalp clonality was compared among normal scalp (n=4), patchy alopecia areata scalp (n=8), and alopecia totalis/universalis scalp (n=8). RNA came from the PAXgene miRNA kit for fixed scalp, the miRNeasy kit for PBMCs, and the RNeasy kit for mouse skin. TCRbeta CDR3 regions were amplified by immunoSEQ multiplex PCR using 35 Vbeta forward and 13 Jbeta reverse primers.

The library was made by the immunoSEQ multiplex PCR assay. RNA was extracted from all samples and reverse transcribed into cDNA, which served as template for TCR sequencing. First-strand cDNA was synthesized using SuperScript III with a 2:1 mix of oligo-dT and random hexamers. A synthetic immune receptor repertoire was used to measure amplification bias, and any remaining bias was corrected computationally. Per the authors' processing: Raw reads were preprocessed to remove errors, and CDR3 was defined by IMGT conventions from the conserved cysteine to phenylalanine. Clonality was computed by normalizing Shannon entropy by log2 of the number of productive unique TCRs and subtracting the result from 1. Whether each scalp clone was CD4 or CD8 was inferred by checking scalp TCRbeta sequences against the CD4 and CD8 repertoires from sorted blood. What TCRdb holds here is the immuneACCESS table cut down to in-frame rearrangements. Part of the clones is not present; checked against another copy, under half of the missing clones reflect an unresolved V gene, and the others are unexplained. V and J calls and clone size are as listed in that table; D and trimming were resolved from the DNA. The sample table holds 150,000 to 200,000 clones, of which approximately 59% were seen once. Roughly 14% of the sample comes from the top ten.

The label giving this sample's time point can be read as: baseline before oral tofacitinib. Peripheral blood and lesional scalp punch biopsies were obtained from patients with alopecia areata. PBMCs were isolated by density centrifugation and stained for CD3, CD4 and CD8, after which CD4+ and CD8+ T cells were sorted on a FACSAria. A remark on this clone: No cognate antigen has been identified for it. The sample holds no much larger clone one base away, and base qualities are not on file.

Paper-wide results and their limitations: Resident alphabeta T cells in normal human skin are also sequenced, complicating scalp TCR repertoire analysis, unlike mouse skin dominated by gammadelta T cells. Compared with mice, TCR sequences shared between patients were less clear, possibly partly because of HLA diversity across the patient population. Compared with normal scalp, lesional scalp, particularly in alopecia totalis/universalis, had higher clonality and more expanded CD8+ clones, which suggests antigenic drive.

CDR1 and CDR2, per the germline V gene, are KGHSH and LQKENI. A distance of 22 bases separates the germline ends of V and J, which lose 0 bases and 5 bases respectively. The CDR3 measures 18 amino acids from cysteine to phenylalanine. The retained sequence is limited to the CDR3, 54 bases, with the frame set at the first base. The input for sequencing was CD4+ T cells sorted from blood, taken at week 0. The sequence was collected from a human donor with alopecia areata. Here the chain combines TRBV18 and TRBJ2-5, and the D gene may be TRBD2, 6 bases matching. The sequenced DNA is TGTGCCAGCTCACCACCGACGTACGGGGGAGAGCGATGGGAGACCCAGTACTTC. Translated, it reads CASSPPTYGGERWETQYF.